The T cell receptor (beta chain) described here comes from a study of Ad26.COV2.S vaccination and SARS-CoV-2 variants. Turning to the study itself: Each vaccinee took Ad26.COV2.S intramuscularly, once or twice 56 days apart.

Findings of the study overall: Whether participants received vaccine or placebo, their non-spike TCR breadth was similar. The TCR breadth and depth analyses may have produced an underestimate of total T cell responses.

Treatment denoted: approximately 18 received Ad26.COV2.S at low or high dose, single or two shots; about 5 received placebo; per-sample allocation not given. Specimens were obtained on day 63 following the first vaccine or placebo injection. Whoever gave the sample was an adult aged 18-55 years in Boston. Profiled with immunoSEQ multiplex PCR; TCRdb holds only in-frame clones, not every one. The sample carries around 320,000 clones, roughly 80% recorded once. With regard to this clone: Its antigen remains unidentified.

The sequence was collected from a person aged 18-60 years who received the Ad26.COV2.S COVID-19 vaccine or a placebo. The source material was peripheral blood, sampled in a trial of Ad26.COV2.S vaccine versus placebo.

CDR3 in amino acids: CASTGTSGGTYNEQFF. As DNA, the CDR3 is TGTGCCAGTACCGGGACTAGCGGGGGGACTTACAATGAGCAGTTCTTC. The chain recombines TRBV19 with TRBJ2-1; 15 bases are a match to TRBD2. CDR3 size: 16 residues. V lost 7 bases and J lost 4; bases outside the gene matches: 5. Germline-derived CDR1 and CDR2 are LNHDA and SQIVND (reference sequence).